This T cell receptor beta chain emerged from a study of T cell repertoires in cytomegalovirus infection. This CDR3 has 13 amino acids. Trimming stripped 7 bases from V and 0 bases from J, with 10 bases between. Germline lookup yields CDR1 SGHRS and CDR2 YFSETQ. Points on this clonotype: What it binds is unknown.

A single record per CDR3 protein comes from TCRdb applying MiXCR to the reads. The data show about 830,000 distinct CDR3 sequences, approximately 32% seen once. V is TRBV5-1 and J is TRBJ2-5, with D perhaps matching TRBD1 (5 bases). This TCR was recovered from a human donor in good health (CMV status not recorded). Some clones in this sample may be carry-over from other donors' samples. The sample in question was cultured CD8+ T cells from PBMCs, obtained from culture after CMV antigen stimulation. The CDR3 loop reads CASLGDYQETQYF. The CDR3 DNA sequence: TGCGCCAGCCTAGGGGATTACCAAGAGACCCAGTACTTC.